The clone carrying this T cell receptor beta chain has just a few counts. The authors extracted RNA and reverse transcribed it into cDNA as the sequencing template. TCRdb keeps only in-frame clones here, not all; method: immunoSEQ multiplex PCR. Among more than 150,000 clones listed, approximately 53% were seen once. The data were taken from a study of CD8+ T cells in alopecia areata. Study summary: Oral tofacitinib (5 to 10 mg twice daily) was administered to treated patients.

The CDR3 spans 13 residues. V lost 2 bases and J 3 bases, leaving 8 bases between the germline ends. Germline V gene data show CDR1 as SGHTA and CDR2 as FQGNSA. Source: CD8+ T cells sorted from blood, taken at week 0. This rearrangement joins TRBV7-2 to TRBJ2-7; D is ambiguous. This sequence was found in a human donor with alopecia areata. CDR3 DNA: TGTGCCAGCAGCTTACAGGACGGCTACGAGCAGTACTTC. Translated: CASSLQDGYEQYF.